This T cell receptor beta chain was identified during a study of blood T cell repertoires in COVID-19. Study context: Some COVID-19 samples were acute and others convalescent; all came from the United States, Italy and Spain.

Allocation to cohorts depended on clinical history reported by the participants. Cohort 3 donors counted as recovered after two negative PCRs, clearance, or resolved symptoms. TCRdb's table, derived via immunoSEQ multiplex PCR, lists solely in-frame clones and lacks some. Of a few hundred thousand clones listed, about 90% are singletons. This clonotype originated in a woman aged 30 to 39 who had recovered from COVID-19. The sequencing input was PBMCs or T cells enriched from blood (not recorded which).

CDR3 nucleotide sequence: TGTGCCAGCAGCTTATCGGCTAGCGGGAGCACAGATACGCAGTATTTT. Its protein is CASSLSASGSTDTQYF. The chain couples TRBV7-3 to TRBJ2-3; 8 positions match TRBD2. The germline V gene encodes CDR1 SGHTA and CDR2 FQGTGA. V shed 2 bases and J 0 bases; nucleotides not matched to a gene: 4. The CDR3 is made up of 16 amino acids.